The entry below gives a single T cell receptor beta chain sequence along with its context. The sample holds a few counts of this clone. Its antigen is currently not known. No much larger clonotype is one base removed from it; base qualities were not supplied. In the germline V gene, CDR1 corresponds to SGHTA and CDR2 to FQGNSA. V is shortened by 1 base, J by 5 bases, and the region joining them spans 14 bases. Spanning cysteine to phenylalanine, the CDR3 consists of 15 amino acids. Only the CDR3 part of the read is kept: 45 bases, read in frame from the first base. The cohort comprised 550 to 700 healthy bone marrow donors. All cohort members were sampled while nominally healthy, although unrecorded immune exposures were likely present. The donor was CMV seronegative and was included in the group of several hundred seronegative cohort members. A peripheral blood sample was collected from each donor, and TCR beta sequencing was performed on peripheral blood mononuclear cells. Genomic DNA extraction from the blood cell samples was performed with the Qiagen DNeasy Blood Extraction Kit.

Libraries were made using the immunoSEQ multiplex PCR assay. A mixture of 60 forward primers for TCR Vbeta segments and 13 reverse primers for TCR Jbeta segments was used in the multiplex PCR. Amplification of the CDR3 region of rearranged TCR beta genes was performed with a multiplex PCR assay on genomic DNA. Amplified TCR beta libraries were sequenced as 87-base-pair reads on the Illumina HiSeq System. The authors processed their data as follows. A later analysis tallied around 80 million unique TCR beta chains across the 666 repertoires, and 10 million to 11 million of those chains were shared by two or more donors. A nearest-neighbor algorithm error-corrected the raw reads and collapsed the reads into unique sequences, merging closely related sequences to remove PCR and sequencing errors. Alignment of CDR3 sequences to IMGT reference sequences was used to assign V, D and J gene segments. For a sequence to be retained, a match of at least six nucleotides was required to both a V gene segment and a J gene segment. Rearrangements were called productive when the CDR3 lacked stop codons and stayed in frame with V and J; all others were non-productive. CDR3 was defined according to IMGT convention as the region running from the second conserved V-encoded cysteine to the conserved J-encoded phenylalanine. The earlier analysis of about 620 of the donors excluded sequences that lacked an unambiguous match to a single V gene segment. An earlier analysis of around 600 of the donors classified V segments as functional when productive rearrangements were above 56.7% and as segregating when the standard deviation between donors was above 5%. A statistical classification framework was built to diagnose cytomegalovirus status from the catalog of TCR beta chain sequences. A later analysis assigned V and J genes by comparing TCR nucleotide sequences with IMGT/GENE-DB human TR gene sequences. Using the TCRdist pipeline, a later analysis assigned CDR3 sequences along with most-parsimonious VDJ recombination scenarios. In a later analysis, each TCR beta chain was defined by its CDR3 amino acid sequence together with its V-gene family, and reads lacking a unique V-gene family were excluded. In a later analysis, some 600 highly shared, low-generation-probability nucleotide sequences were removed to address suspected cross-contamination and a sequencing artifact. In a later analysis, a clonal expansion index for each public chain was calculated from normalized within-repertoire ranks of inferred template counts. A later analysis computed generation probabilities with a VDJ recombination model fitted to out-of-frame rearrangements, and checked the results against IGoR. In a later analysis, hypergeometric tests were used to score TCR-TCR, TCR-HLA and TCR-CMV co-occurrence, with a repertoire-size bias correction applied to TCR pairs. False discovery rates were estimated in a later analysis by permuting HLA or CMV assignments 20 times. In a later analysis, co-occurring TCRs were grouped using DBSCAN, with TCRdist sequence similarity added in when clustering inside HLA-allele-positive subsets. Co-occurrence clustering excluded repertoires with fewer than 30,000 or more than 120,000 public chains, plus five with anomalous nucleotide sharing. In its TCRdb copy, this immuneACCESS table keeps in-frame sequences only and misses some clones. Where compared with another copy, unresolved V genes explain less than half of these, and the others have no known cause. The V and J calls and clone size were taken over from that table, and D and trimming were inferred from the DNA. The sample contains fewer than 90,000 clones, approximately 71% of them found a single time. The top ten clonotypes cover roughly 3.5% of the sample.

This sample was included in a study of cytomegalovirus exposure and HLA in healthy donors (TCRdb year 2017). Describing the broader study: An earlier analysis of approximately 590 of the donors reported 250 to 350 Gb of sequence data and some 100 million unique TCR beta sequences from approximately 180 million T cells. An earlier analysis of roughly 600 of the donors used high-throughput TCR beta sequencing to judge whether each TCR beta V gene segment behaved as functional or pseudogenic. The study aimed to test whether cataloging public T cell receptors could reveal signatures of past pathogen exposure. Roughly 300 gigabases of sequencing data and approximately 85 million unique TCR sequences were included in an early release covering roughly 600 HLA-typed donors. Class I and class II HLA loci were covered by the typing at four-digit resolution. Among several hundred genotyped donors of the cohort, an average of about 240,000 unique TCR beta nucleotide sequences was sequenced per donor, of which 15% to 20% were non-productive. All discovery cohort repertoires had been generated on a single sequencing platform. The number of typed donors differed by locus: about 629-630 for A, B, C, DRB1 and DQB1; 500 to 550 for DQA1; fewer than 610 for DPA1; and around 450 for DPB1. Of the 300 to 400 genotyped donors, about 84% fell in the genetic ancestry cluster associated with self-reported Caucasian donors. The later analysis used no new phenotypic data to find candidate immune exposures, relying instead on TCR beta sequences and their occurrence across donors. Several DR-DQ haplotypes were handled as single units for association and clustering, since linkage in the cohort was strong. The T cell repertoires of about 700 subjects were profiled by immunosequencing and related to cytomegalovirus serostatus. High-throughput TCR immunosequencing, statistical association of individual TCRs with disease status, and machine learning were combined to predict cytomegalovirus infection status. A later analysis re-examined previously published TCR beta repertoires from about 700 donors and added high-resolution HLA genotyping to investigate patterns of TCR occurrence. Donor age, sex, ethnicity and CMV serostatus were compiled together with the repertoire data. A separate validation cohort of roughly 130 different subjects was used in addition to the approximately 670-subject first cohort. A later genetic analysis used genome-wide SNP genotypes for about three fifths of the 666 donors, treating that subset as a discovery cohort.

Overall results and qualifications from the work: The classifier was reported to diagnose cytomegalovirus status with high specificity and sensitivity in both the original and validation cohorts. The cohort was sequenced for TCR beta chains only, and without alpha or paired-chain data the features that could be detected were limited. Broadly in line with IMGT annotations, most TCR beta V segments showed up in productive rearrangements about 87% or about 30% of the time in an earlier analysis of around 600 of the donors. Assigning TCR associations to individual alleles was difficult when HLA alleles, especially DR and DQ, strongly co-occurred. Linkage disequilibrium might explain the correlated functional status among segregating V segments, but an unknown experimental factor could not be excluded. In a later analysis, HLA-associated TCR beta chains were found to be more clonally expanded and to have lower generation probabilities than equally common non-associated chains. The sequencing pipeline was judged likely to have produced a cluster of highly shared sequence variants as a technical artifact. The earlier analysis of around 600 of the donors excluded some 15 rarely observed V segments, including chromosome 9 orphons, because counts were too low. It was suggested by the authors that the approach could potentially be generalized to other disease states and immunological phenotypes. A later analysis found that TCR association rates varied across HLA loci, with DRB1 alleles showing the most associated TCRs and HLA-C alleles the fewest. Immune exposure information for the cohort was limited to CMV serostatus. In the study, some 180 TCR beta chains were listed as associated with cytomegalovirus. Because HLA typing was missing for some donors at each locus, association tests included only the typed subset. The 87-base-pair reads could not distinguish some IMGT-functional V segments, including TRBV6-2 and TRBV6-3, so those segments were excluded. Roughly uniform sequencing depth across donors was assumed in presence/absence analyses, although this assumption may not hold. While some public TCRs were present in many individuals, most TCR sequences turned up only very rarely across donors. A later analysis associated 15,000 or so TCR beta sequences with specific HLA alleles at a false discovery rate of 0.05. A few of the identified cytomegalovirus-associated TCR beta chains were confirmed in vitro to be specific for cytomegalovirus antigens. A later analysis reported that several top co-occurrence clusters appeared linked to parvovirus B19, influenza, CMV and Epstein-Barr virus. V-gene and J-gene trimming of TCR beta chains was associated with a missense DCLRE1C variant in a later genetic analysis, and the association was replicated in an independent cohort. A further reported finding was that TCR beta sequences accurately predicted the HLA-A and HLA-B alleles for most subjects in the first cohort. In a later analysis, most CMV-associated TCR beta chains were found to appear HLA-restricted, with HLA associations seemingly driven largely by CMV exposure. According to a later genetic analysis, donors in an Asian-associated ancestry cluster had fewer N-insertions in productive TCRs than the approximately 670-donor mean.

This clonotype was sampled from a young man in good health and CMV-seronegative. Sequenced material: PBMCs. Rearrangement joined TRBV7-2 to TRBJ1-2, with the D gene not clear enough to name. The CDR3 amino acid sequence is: CASSLERGVAYGYTF. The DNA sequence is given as TGTGCCAGCAGCTTAGAGCGGGGAGTTGCGTATGGCTACACCTTC. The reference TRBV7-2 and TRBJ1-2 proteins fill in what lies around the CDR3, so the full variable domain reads GAGVSQSPSNKVTEKGKDVELRCDPISGHTALYWYRQSLGQGLEFLIYFQGNSAPDKSGLPSDRFSAERTGGSVSTLTIQRTQQEDSAVYLCASSLERGVAYGYTFGSGTRLTVV.